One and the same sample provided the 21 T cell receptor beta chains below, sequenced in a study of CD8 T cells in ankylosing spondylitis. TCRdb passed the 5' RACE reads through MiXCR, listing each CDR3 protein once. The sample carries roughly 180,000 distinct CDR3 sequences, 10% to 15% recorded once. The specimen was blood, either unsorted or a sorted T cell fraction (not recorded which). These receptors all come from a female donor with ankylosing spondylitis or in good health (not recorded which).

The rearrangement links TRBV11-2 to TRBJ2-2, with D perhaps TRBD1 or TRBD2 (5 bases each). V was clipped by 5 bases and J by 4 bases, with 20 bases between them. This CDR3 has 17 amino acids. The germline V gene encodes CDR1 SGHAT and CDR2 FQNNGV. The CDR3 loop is CASSAWRGDGSTGELFF. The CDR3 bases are TGTGCCAGCAGCGCTTGGCGAGGGGACGGAAGCACCGGGGAGCTGTTTTTT.

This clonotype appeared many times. The DNA for the CDR3 is TGTGCCACCAGTGATTACAGGGGAGAGCAGTACTTC. It yields the protein CATSDYRGEQYF. This chain uses TRBV24-1 with TRBJ2-7, with 7 bases matching TRBD1. This CDR3 has 12 amino acids. The germline V gene has CDR1 KGHDR and CDR2 SFDVKD. After removal of 2 bases from V and 7 bases from J, the junction contained 1 base not matched to a gene.

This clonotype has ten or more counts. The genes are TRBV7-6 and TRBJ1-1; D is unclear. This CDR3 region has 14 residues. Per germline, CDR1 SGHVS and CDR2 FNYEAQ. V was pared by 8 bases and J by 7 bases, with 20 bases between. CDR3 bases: TGTGCCAGCCGAAGCCACCCGGCGGGCGTTGAAGCTTTCTTT. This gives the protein CASRSHPAGVEAFF.

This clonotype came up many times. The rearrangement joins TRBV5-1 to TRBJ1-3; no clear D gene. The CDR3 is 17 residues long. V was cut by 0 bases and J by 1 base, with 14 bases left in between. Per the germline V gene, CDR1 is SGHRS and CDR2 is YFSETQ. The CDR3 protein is CASSLAIQRTSGNTIYF. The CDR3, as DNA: TGCGCCAGCAGCTTGGCCATACAGAGGACTTCTGGAAACACCATATATTTT.

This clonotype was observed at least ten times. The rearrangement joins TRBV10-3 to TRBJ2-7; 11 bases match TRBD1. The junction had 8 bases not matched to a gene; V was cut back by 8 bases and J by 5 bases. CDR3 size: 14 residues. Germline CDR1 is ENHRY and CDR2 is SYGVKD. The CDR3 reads CAIGGQGGQDEQYF. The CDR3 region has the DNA TGTGCCATCGGGGGACAGGGGGGGCAGGACGAGCAGTACTTC.

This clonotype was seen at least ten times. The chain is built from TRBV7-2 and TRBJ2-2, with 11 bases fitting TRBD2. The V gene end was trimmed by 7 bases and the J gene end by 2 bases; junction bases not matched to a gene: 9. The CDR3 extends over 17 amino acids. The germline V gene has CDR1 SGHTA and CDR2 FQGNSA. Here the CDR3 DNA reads TGTGCCAGCATCAGATCCGGGACTAGCGGCAACACCGGGGAGCTGTTTTTT. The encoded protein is CASIRSGTSGNTGELFF.

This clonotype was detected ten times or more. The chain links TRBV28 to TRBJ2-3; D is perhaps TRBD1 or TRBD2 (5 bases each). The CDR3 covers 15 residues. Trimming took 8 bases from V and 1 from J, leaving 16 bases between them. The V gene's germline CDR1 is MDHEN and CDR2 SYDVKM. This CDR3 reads CASLAGGRGTDTQYF. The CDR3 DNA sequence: TGTGCCAGCCTGGCTGGGGGAAGGGGCACAGATACGCAGTATTTT.

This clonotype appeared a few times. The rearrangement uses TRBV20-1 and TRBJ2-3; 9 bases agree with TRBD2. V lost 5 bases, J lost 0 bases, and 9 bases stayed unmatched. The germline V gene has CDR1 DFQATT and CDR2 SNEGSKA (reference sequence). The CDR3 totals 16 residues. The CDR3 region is CSAADTSGPSTDTQYF. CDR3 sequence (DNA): TGCAGTGCTGCTGACACTAGCGGGCCTAGCACAGATACGCAGTATTTT.

The CDR3 here is CAIASKSSYEQYF. In nucleotides, the CDR3 is TGTGCCATCGCCTCTAAGAGCTCCTACGAGCAGTACTTC. This chain links TRBV10-3 with TRBJ2-7; D is ambiguous. Germline V gene data show CDR1 as ENHRY and CDR2 as SYGVKD. V shed 8 bases and J shed 0 bases, with 11 bases lying between them. This CDR3 is built from 13 residues.

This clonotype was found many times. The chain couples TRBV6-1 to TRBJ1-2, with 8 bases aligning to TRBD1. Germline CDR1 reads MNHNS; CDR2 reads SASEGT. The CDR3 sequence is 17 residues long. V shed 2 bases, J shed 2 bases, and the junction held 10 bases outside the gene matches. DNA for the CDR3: TGTGCCAGCAGTGAATTTGCGCCAGGGGGCGCCAACTATGGCTACACCTTC. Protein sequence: CASSEFAPGGANYGYTF.

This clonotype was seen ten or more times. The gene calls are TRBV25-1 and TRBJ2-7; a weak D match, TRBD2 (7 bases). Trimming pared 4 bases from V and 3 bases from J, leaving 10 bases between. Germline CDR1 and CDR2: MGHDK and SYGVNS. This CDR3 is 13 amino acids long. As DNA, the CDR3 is TGTGCCAGCAGTGCGGGGGGCGGCTACGAGCAGTACTTC. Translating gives CASSAGGGYEQYF.

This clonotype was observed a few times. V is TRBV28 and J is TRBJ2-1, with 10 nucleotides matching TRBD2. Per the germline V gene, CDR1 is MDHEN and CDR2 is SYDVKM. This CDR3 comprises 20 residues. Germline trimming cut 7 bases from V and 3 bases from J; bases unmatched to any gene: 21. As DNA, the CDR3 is TGTGCCAGCACCTATCAGAGTGGTAAGCGGGAGGGCCTCGGCTACAATGAGCAGTTCTTC. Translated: CASTYQSGKREGLGYNEQFF.

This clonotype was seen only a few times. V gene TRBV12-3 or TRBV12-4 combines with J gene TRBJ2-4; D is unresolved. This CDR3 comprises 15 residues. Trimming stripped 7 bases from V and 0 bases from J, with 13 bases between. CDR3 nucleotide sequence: TGTGCCAGCACCGCTCGGACGGTAGCCAAAAACATTCAGTACTTC. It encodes CASTARTVAKNIQYF.

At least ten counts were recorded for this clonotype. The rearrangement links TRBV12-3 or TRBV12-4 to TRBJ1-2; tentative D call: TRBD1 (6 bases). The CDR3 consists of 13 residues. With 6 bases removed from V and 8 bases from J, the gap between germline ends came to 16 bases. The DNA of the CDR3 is TGTGCCAGCAGGGCGGTAGGGGGGCAGGGCTACACCTTC. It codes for CASRAVGGQGYTF.

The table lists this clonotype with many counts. The CDR3 DNA sequence: TGCAGTGCCGGTGGTGGGGGAACAGATACGCAGTATTTT. Translation gives CSAGGGGTDTQYF. The chain carries TRBV20-1 and TRBJ2-3; D might be TRBD1 or TRBD2, each matching 5 bases. The germline V gene encodes CDR1 DFQATT and CDR2 SNEGSKA (reference sequence). The V gene lost 6 bases and the J gene lost 3 bases, with 13 bases spanning the gap. This CDR3 spans 13 amino acids.

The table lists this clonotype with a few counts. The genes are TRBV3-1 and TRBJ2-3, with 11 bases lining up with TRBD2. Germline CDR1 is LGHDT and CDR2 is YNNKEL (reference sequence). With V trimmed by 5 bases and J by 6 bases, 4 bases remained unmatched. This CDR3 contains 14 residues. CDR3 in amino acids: CASSSRTSGDTQYF. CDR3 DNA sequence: TGTGCCAGCAGCTCCAGGACTAGCGGGGATACGCAGTATTTT.

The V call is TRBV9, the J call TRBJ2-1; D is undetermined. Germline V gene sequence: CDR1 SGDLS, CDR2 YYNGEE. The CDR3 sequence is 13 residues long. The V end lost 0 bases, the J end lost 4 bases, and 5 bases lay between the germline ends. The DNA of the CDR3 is TGTGCCAGCAGCGTAGATACTTACAATGAGCAGTTCTTC. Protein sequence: CASSVDTYNEQFF.

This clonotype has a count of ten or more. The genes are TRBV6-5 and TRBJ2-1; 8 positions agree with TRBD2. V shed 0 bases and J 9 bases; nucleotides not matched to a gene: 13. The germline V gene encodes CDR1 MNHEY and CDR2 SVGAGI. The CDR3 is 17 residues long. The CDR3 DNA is TGTGCCAGCAGTTACTCGTCTCCAGCGGGAGTTTTGGTTGAGCAGTTCTTC. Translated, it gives CASSYSSPAGVLVEQFF.

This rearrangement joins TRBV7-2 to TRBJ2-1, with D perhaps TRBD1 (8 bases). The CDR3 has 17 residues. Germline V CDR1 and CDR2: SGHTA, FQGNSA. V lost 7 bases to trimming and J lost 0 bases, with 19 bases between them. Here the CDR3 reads CASNQGASGLSYNEQFF. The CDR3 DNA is TGTGCCAGCAACCAGGGGGCTAGCGGTCTCTCCTACAATGAGCAGTTCTTC.

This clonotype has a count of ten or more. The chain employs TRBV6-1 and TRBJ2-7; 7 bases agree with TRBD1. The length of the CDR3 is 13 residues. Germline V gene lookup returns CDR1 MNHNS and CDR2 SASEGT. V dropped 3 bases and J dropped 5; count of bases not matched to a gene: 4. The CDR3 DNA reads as TGTGCCAGCAGTGACTGGACAGGAAACGAGCAGTACTTC. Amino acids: CASSDWTGNEQYF.

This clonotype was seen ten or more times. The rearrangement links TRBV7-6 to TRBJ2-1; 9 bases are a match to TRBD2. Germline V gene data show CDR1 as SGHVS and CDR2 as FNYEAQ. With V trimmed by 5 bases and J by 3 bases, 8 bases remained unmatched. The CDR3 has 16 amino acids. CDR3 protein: CASSEPTSGYYNEQFF. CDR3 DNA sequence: TGTGCCAGCAGCGAGCCCACTAGCGGGTACTACAATGAGCAGTTCTTC.